The 20 T cell receptor beta chains presented below share a single source sample, sequenced in a study of blood T cell repertoires in COVID-19. Profiling relied on immunoSEQ multiplex PCR, and the TCRdb table lists in-frame clones only, not all of them. The profile shows about 41,000 clones, approximately 90% of them singletons. Sequencing was performed on peripheral blood. All receptors derive from a human donor in a cohort sampled during active COVID-19.

V gene TRBV23-1 combines with J gene TRBJ2-2; D uncertain. TRBV23-1 is classed as an ORF, of uncertain function. CDR3 length equals 16 residues. Trimming took off 0 bases at V and 1 base at J, with 9 bases between the two ends. The CDR3 region has the DNA TGCGCCAGCAGTCAATCATCTTACAGGAACACCGGGGAGCTGTTTTTT. Amino acid sequence: CASSQSSYRNTGELFF.

V is TRBV14 and J is TRBJ2-2, with D perhaps TRBD2 (6 bases). Germline V gene lookup returns CDR1 SGHDN and CDR2 FVKESK. Trimming removed 1 base at V and 6 bases at J, with 12 bases between. The CDR3 totals 15 residues. Here the CDR3 reads CASSQVYGRAGELFF. The CDR3 DNA reads TGTGCCAGCAGCCAAGTTTACGGGAGAGCCGGGGAGCTGTTTTTT.

This clone is medium-sized within its sample. This sequence joins TRBV27 and TRBJ1-2; perhaps TRBD1 as D (5 bases). Trimming removed 6 bases at V and 2 bases at J, with 13 bases between. This CDR3 is built from 14 residues. Germline values: CDR1 MNHEY, CDR2 SMNVEV (reference sequence). The CDR3 protein is CASSHGGGNYGYTF. Here the CDR3 DNA reads TGTGCCAGCAGCCATGGGGGAGGGAACTATGGCTACACCTTC.

This clone occurred once. The chain combines TRBV27 with TRBJ2-5; weak D call: TRBD1 (6 bases). The CDR3 extends over 12 amino acids. The ends were cut back, 7 bases at V and 5 bases at J, with 11 bases in the middle. CDR1 MNHEY and CDR2 SMNVEV come from the germline V gene (reference sequence). The chain's CDR3 is CASTDTGETQYF. The CDR3 nucleotides read TGTGCCAGCACCGACACAGGGGAGACCCAGTACTTC.

This clone was observed once. The chain recombines TRBV6-5 with TRBJ1-6, with 8 bases lining up with TRBD1. Trimming at V came to 6 bases and at J to 10 bases, leaving 8 bases not matched to a gene. The CDR3 extends over 14 amino acids. Germline CDR1 MNHEY, CDR2 SVGAGI. The CDR3 nucleotides are TGTGCCAGCAGCCGGGGACAGGTCAGGTCACCCCTCCACTTT. This sequence encodes CASSRGQVRSPLHF.

This sequence joins TRBV7-3 and TRBJ2-7; D possibly corresponds to TRBD1 (5 bases). The CDR3 is made up of 13 amino acids. V shed 4 bases and J shed 5 bases, with 12 bases lying between them. Germline CDR1 and CDR2: SGHTA and FQGTGA. CDR3 region: CASSWGGDNEQYF. CDR3 coding DNA: TGTGCCAGCAGCTGGGGCGGAGACAACGAGCAGTACTTC.

This clone appeared a single time. The rearrangement links TRBV14 to TRBJ2-5; 10 bases align to TRBD2. V shed 3 bases, J shed 2 bases, and the junction held 3 bases outside the gene matches. The V gene's germline CDR1 is SGHDN and CDR2 FVKESK. The CDR3 spans 15 residues. The CDR3 spells CASSQGLAPQETQYF. In DNA form, the CDR3 reads TGTGCCAGCAGCCAGGGACTAGCGCCGCAAGAGACCCAGTACTTC.

The V gene is TRBV24-1, the J gene TRBJ1-4, with 12 positions matching TRBD1. With V trimmed by 4 bases and J by 8 bases, 7 bases remained unmatched. This CDR3 comprises 16 residues. The germline V gene encodes CDR1 KGHDR and CDR2 SFDVKD. The CDR3 loop reads CATSDGGQGAREKLFF. The CDR3, as DNA: TGTGCCACCAGTGACGGGGGACAGGGGGCGCGAGAAAAACTGTTTTTT.

V usage is TRBV11-3 and J usage is TRBJ2-1, with D perhaps matching TRBD1 (5 bases). V lost 6 bases and J 5 bases, leaving 11 bases between the germline ends. The CDR3 extends over 13 amino acids. Germline-derived CDR1 and CDR2 are SGHNT and YENEEA. DNA of the CDR3: TGTGCCAGCAGAATGGCAGGGAACAATGAGCAGTTCTTC. This gives the protein CASRMAGNNEQFF.

V and J are TRBV4-2 and TRBJ2-3; 12 bases match TRBD2. CDR3 length equals 16 residues. V lost 4 bases to trimming and J lost 0 bases; unmatched junction nucleotides: 2. Looked up from germline, CDR1 is LGHNA and CDR2 is YNFKEQ. CDR3 sequence (DNA): TGTGCCAGCAGCCGCGGGACTAGCGGGAGCACAGATACGCAGTATTTT. Protein sequence: CASSRGTSGSTDTQYF.

The chain links TRBV9 to TRBJ2-2, with 13 bases that match TRBD2. V shed 3 bases, J shed 1 base, and the junction held 6 bases outside the gene matches. The CDR3 is made up of 18 amino acids. Germline V lookup: CDR1 SGDLS, CDR2 YYNGEE. This chain's CDR3 is CASSATRLAGGNTGELFF. The DNA of the CDR3 is TGTGCCAGCAGCGCTACTCGACTAGCGGGAGGGAACACCGGGGAGCTGTTTTTT.

This clone was seen a single time. This sequence joins TRBV18 and TRBJ1-6; the D gene is possibly TRBD1 (6 bases). With 3 bases removed from V and 3 bases from J, the gap between germline ends came to 9 bases. Looked up from germline, CDR1 is KGHSH and CDR2 is LQKENI. The CDR3 spans 15 residues. The CDR3 spells CASSPRQDYNSPLHF. The CDR3 DNA is TGTGCCAGCTCACCGAGACAGGACTATAATTCACCCCTCCACTTT.

This sequence joins TRBV2 and TRBJ1-3; TRBD1 might be the D (6 bases). The germline V gene has CDR1 SNHLY and CDR2 FYNNEI. This CDR3 has 16 residues. V dropped 3 bases and J dropped 4 bases, with 16 bases sitting between them. The CDR3 is CASSELGGALGNTIYF. The CDR3 DNA sequence: TGTGCCAGCAGTGAGTTAGGGGGGGCGCTCGGAAACACCATATATTTT.

This chain joins TRBV11-2 and TRBJ2-1; 9 bases line up with TRBD2. The ends lost 7 bases at V and 5 bases at J; junction bases unmatched: 9. Germline V CDR1 and CDR2: SGHAT, FQNNGV. This CDR3 is built from 15 residues. CDR3 sequence reads: CASTISGGINNEQFF. CDR3 nucleotide sequence: TGTGCCAGCACCATTAGCGGGGGCATCAACAATGAGCAGTTCTTC. Full variable domain (rest looked up from reference TRBV11-2 and TRBJ2-1): EAGVAQSPRYKIIEKRQSVAFWCNPISGHATLYWYQQILGQGPKLLIQFQNNGVVDDSQLPKDRFSAERLKGVDSTLKIQPAKLEDSAVYLCASTISGGINNEQFFGPGTRLTVL.

The chain is built from TRBV19 and TRBJ2-2, with D perhaps matching TRBD2 (5 bases). This CDR3 comprises 14 residues. Germline loops: CDR1 LNHDA, CDR2 SQIVND (reference sequence). The V end lost 0 bases, the J end lost 8 bases, and 10 bases lay between the germline ends. The CDR3 sequence: CASSIDRGEGELFF. The CDR3 DNA follows: TGTGCCAGTAGTATAGATCGGGGTGAAGGGGAGCTGTTTTTT.

The chain links TRBV27 to TRBJ1-1; D perhaps matches TRBD1 (5 bases). The length of the CDR3 is 15 residues. Per germline, CDR1 MNHEY and CDR2 SMNVEV (reference sequence). Trimming removed 5 bases at V and 1 base at J, with 14 bases between. CDR3 nucleotides: TGTGCCAGCAGTGAAACGACAGCGGGGAACACTGAAGCTTTCTTT. It translates to CASSETTAGNTEAFF.

This clone showed up just once. The V and J genes are TRBV6-4 and TRBJ2-1, with TRBD2 matching over 9 bases. V dropped 1 base and J dropped 10; count of bases not matched to a gene: 11. The germline V gene encodes CDR1 MRHNA and CDR2 SNTAGT. This CDR3 has 16 residues. As DNA, the CDR3 is TGTGCCAGCAGTGACTTAGGGGCTAGCGGGATCCTGGAGCAGTTCTTC. Amino acids: CASSDLGASGILEQFF.

Concerning this clone itself: One end of the junction varies from germline; a read error may be responsible. The V gene is TRBV7-7, the J gene TRBJ2-2; D is possibly TRBD2 (6 bases). Germline V lookup: CDR1 SSHAT, CDR2 FNYEAQ (reference sequence). The CDR3 spans 18 residues. The CDR3 here is CASSPLALWEERTGELFF. The DNA for the CDR3 is TGTGCTAGCAGCCCTCTAGCTTTGTGGGAGGAGCGCACCGGGGAGCTGTTTTTT. Based on the CDR3 plus reference TRBV7-7 and TRBJ2-2, the full variable domain is GAGVSQSPRYKVTKRGQDVTLRCDPISSHATLYWYQQALGQGPEFLTYFNYEAQPDKSGLPSDRFSAERPEGSISTLTIQRTEQRDSAMYRCASSPLALWEERTGELFFGEGSRLTVL.

This rearrangement joins TRBV6-5 to TRBJ2-7; 7 nucleotides align to TRBD1. This CDR3 contains 15 residues. Losses at the gene ends were 6 bases for V and 2 bases for J; bases not matched to a gene: 10. Germline-derived CDR1 and CDR2 are MNHEY and SVGAGI. DNA for the CDR3: TGTGCCAGCAGCCGATCTCAGGGGGAACCCTACGAGCAGTACTTC. Amino acids: CASSRSQGEPYEQYF.

The genes are TRBV29-1 and TRBJ2-5; D is possibly TRBD2 (6 bases). With 4 bases removed from V and 2 bases from J, the gap between germline ends came to 11 bases. CDR3 size: 13 residues. Germline V gene sequence: CDR1 SQVTM, CDR2 ANQGSEA. Written as DNA, the CDR3 is TGCAGCGTTGGTTTGCGGGGACAAGAGACCCAGTACTTC. Its translation is CSVGLRGQETQYF.